This T cell receptor (beta chain) originates from a study of blood T cells in healthy people across ages. Findings and caveats of the study: A strong correlation was seen between TCR beta diversity and naive T cell percentage.

This CDR3 comprises 14 residues. Germline loops: CDR1 MNHEY, CDR2 SMNVEV (reference sequence). Points on this clonotype: As yet, its antigen is unknown. Germline is not matched at one junction end, which may reflect a read error.

Primed by a sample-barcoded 5' primer and a J-beta primer mix, a second PCR proceeded for roughly 6 to 12 cycles. TCRdb called the 5' RACE reads again in MiXCR, with one record for every CDR3 protein. The repertoire holds some 710,000 distinct CDR3 sequences, with roughly 46% as singletons. Input material: blood. The J gene is TRBJ2-1, the V gene TRBV27; D is perhaps TRBD2 (5 bases). This TCR was sampled from a man older than 75 in good health. CDR3 DNA sequence: TGTGCCAGCAGATTATCCCGGGATCACAATGAGCAGTTCTTC. As protein: CASRLSRDHNEQFF.